What follows are 28 T cell receptor beta chains derived from one specimen sequenced in a study of cytomegalovirus exposure and HLA in healthy donors. The study ran its PCR with 60 Vbeta and 13 Jbeta primers. Measured with immunoSEQ multiplex PCR; TCRdb has only the in-frame clones, and not every one. The repertoire includes around 150,000 clones, roughly 65% of them detected once, and around 4.2% sits in the top ten. Material for sequencing was PBMCs. These receptors were collected from a man in his 60s in good health and CMV-seronegative.

V and J are TRBV9 and TRBJ1-1; TRBD1 matches 10 bases. V was clipped by 0 bases and J by 8 bases; unmatched bases: 10. The germline CDR1 and CDR2 sequences are SGDLS and YYNGEE. CDR3 size: 16 residues. For the CDR3, the DNA is TGTGCCAGCAGCGTAGGCGCCCGACAGGGGGCCTCGGAAGCTTTCTTT. Amino acids: CASSVGARQGASEAFF.

This clone was detected a few times. This chain joins TRBV19 and TRBJ1-5; 9 bases agree with TRBD1. Germline CDR1 LNHDA, CDR2 SQIVND (reference sequence). This CDR3 is 15 amino acids long. Trimming at V came to 5 bases and at J to 6 bases, leaving 8 bases not matched to a gene. The CDR3 here is CASSPPGTGTQPQHF. DNA of the CDR3: TGTGCCAGTAGTCCCCCGGGGACAGGGACTCAGCCCCAGCATTTT.

The chain links TRBV7-3 to TRBJ2-1, with D perhaps TRBD2 (6 bases). The germline V gene encodes CDR1 SGHTA and CDR2 FQGTGA. The CDR3 contains 15 residues. V lost 5 bases to trimming and J lost 1 base, with 12 bases between them. CDR3 sequence: CASSPQRVSYNEQFF. DNA of the CDR3: TGTGCCAGCAGCCCGCAGCGGGTGTCCTACAATGAGCAGTTCTTC.

This clone appeared a few times. The chain links TRBV7-2 to TRBJ1-5, with D possibly being TRBD1 (5 bases). This CDR3 has 17 amino acids. Trimming cost V 5 bases and J 0 bases, with 17 bases left between them. Per germline, CDR1 SGHTA and CDR2 FQGNSA. The chain's CDR3 is CASSPSAGTHSNQPQHF. The CDR3 region has the DNA TGTGCCAGCAGCCCGTCCGCCGGGACTCATAGCAATCAGCCCCAGCATTTT.

This clone was seen a handful of times. The V call is TRBV5-1, the J call TRBJ2-1; TRBD2 might be the D (6 bases). Germline V CDR1 and CDR2: SGHRS, YFSETQ. The length of the CDR3 is 15 residues. V lost 4 bases, J lost 1 base, and 12 bases lay in between. The CDR3 loop reads CASSPAGLSYNEQFF. CDR3 sequence (DNA): TGCGCCAGCAGCCCGGCGGGGCTTTCCTACAATGAGCAGTTCTTC.

CDR3 protein: CSVGRGHSLMNTEAFF. The CDR3 DNA is TGCAGCGTTGGCCGGGGACACTCCCTCATGAACACTGAAGCTTTCTTT. The chain couples TRBV29-1 to TRBJ1-1; D is possibly TRBD1 (6 bases). V was trimmed by 4 bases and J by 0 bases, leaving 18 bases between them. This CDR3 is built from 16 residues. The germline V gene has CDR1 SQVTM and CDR2 ANQGSEA. Full variable domain (rest looked up from reference TRBV29-1 and TRBJ1-1): SAVISQKPSRDICQRGTSLTIQCQVDSQVTMMFWYRQQPGQSLTLIATANQGSEATYESGFVIDKFPISRPNLTFSTLTVSNMSPEDSSIYLCSVGRGHSLMNTEAFFGQGTRLTVV.

Only one count was recorded for this clone. This rearrangement joins TRBV5-1 to TRBJ2-6; 7 nucleotides line up with TRBD1. V shed 3 bases, J shed 4 bases, and the junction held 4 bases outside the gene matches. CDR3 length: 15 residues. CDR1 is SGHRS, CDR2 YFSETQ, per germline. The CDR3 DNA reads TGCGCCAGCAGCTCTACAGGGGTCGGGGCCAACGTCCTGACTTTC. Protein: CASSSTGVGANVLTF.

The chain employs TRBV14 and TRBJ2-7, with 7 bases identical to TRBD2. This CDR3 spans 15 amino acids. V lost 4 bases and J lost 3; bases outside the gene matches: 9. Germline loops: CDR1 SGHDN, CDR2 FVKESK. CDR3 coding DNA: TGTGCCAGCAGCCCCGAGGGAGTAGCGGGCTACGAGCAGTACTTC. Its protein product is CASSPEGVAGYEQYF.

The rearrangement joins TRBV7-6 to TRBJ1-5; the match to TRBD1 covers 8 bases. CDR3 size: 15 residues. Per germline, CDR1 SGHVS and CDR2 FNYEAQ. J was trimmed by 7 bases and V by 0 bases; bases with no gene match: 5. CDR3 sequence: CASSLAQGAGQPQHF. CDR3 in DNA: TGTGCCAGCAGCTTAGCGCAGGGGGCTGGACAGCCCCAGCATTTT.

CDR3 sequence: CASSLDEGGGELFF. The CDR3 coding sequence is TGTGCCAGCAGCTTAGATGAGGGAGGCGGGGAGCTGTTTTTT. The chain joins TRBV11-3 to TRBJ2-2; D might be TRBD2 (6 bases). Trimming left V 0 bases short and J 7 bases short, with 9 bases between. Germline V gene data show CDR1 as SGHNT and CDR2 as YENEEA. The CDR3 has 14 residues.

Only a few counts were recorded for this clone. This chain links TRBV5-4 with TRBJ1-3; TRBD1 aligns across 8 bases. CDR3 length equals 15 residues. The V and J ends lost 0 bases and 3 bases, in that order; junction bases with no gene match: 2. Looked up from germline, CDR1 is SGHNT and CDR2 is YYREEE (reference sequence). The CDR3 DNA reads TGTGCCAGCAGCTTGGAGACAGGGGTTGGAAACACCATATATTTT. Translated: CASSLETGVGNTIYF.

This clone was recorded only once. This rearrangement joins TRBV6-6 to TRBJ1-2; D may be TRBD1 (5 bases). Trimming removed 0 bases at V and 3 bases at J, with 8 bases between. There are 14 residues in the CDR3. Germline CDR1 and CDR2: MNHNY and SVGAGI (reference sequence). Here the CDR3 DNA reads TGTGCCAGCAGTTACTCCAGGGCCGACTATGGCTACACCTTC. Protein: CASSYSRADYGYTF.

This rearrangement joins TRBV7-8 to TRBJ2-5, with TRBD2 identical over 11 bases. Losses at the gene ends were 7 bases for V and 2 bases for J; bases not matched to a gene: 9. CDR1 is SGHVS, CDR2 FQNEAQ, per germline. The CDR3 loop spans 16 amino acids. CDR3 nucleotides: TGTGCCAGCATCCACCCGACTAGCGGGGTACAAGAGACCCAGTACTTC. Translating it yields CASIHPTSGVQETQYF.

This chain joins TRBV6-1 and TRBJ2-3; perhaps TRBD2 as D (6 bases). The V end lost 4 bases, the J end lost 1 base, and 9 bases lay between the germline ends. CDR1 is MNHNS, CDR2 SASEGT, per germline. CDR3 length equals 14 residues. The CDR3 region is CASSGASGTDTQYF. The CDR3 region has the DNA TGTGCCAGCAGTGGAGCTAGCGGCACAGATACGCAGTATTTT.

A few counts support this clone. This chain links TRBV19 with TRBJ1-1, with D hard to call. The CDR3 has 14 residues. V was pared by 7 bases and J by 4 bases, with 16 bases between. The V gene's germline CDR1 is LNHDA and CDR2 SQIVND (reference sequence). DNA of the CDR3: TGTGCCAGTACCCCCGAGGAGCTGCCCACTGAAGCTTTCTTT. The encoded protein is CASTPEELPTEAFF.

The J gene is TRBJ2-2, the V gene TRBV10-3; a possible D gene is TRBD1 (6 bases). Trimming stripped 10 bases from V and 4 bases from J, with 19 bases between. Germline CDR1 is ENHRY and CDR2 is SYGVKD. The CDR3 length is 15 residues. Here the CDR3 DNA reads TGTGCCACCAATAACGTGGCAGGGGTCACCGGGGAGCTGTTTTTT. It specifies CATNNVAGVTGELFF.

V usage is TRBV19 and J usage is TRBJ1-5; tentatively, D is TRBD1 (6 bases). CDR3 length: 14 residues. The V gene's germline CDR1 is LNHDA and CDR2 SQIVND (reference sequence). V was pared by 7 bases and J by 0 bases, with 10 bases between. The chain's CDR3 is CASNNRASNQPQHF. As DNA, the CDR3 is TGTGCCAGTAACAACAGGGCTAGCAATCAGCCCCAGCATTTT.

V is TRBV5-6 and J is TRBJ1-1; TRBD1 might be the D (5 bases). Germline CDR1 SGHDT, CDR2 YYEEEE. The V end was cut by 1 base, the J end by 1 base, with 20 bases between. This CDR3 contains 18 residues. CDR3 nucleotides: TGTGCCAGCAGCTTGTACGACAGCAGGGCAACTTGGAACACTGAAGCTTTCTTT. Translation: CASSLYDSRATWNTEAFF.

The rearrangement links TRBV28 to TRBJ1-2; 8 positions agree with TRBD1. J lost 7 bases, V lost 5 bases, and 9 bases had no gene match. Germline V lookup: CDR1 MDHEN, CDR2 SYDVKM. This CDR3 comprises 14 residues. The CDR3 DNA sequence: TGTGCCAGCAGTACAGGGGGACAGTGGATTGGCTACACCTTC. Its translation: CASSTGGQWIGYTF.

This clone was counted between two and nine times. V and J are TRBV7-2 and TRBJ2-7; 7 nucleotides match TRBD2. The CDR3 is made up of 16 amino acids. The trim removed 4 bases at V and 0 bases at J, leaving 9 bases unmatched. Germline V CDR1 and CDR2: SGHTA, FQGNSA. The CDR3 loop reads CASSSGKRGRSYEQYF. The CDR3 nucleotides read TGTGCCAGCAGCTCGGGGAAGCGGGGCCGCTCCTACGAGCAGTACTTC.

This chain joins TRBV10-3 and TRBJ2-3; TRBD2 agrees at 7 bases. J gave up 4 bases and V 4 bases, and 5 bases lay outside the gene matches. This CDR3 has 14 residues. CDR1 is ENHRY and CDR2 is SYGVKD in the germline V gene. The DNA of the CDR3 is TGTGCCATCAGTGGTGGGGGGGAATCAGATACGCAGTATTTT. This sequence encodes CAISGGGESDTQYF.

The CDR3 reads CASNVAGDLSTEAFF. CDR3 nucleotides: TGTGCCAGCAACGTGGCAGGGGATCTGAGCACTGAAGCTTTCTTT. The rearrangement uses TRBV9 and TRBJ1-1; weak D call: TRBD1 (6 bases). The CDR3 length is 15 residues. Germline V lookup: CDR1 SGDLS, CDR2 YYNGEE. V was clipped by 6 bases and J by 4 bases, with 19 bases between them.

The chain links TRBV5-4 to TRBJ2-2, with 10 bases lining up with TRBD2. Germline CDR1 reads SGHNT; CDR2 reads YYREEE (reference sequence). V dropped 4 bases and J dropped 7; count of bases not matched to a gene: 7. This CDR3 contains 15 residues. The chain's CDR3 is CASSRLAGENGELFF. The DNA for the CDR3 is TGTGCCAGCAGCAGGCTAGCGGGAGAGAACGGGGAGCTGTTTTTT.

Of note for this clone: A read error may produce the germline difference seen at one junction end. The V and J genes are TRBV5-4 and TRBJ1-2, with TRBD1 identical over 9 bases. This CDR3 spans 13 amino acids. Germline V gene data show CDR1 as SGHNT and CDR2 as YYREEE (reference sequence). The CDR3 DNA is TGTGCCAGCAGCTTGTTGGGACAGGGTCCTTACCCCTTC. The encoded protein is CASSLLGQGPYPF.

This chain joins TRBV19 and TRBJ1-1; weak D call: TRBD1 (6 bases). This CDR3 spans 15 amino acids. V lost 2 bases and J 5 bases, leaving 15 bases between the germline ends. CDR1 and CDR2 from the germline V gene are LNHDA and SQIVND (reference sequence). CDR3 DNA sequence: TGTGCCAGTAGTATATCGGCCCTTAGGGGGACTGAAGCTTTCTTT. As protein: CASSISALRGTEAFF.

Concerning this clone: An end of the junction differs from the germline gene, which may be a read error. The rearrangement joins TRBV28 to TRBJ1-1, with D perhaps matching TRBD1 (5 bases). Germline V CDR1 and CDR2: MDHEN, SYDVKM. The length of the CDR3 is 11 residues. This chain's CDR3 is CASILDTEAFF. For the CDR3, the DNA is TGTGCCAGCATCCTGGACACGGAAGCTTTCTTT.

V usage is TRBV5-1 and J usage is TRBJ2-2; 7 nucleotides line up with TRBD2. The length of the CDR3 is 15 residues. J lost 0 bases, V lost 5 bases, and 4 bases had no gene match. Germline V lookup: CDR1 SGHRS, CDR2 YFSETQ. The CDR3 sequence: CASRGGSTNTGELFF. The CDR3 bases are TGCGCCAGCAGGGGCGGGAGTACGAACACCGGGGAGCTGTTTTTT.

This clone was observed a few times. V usage is TRBV5-1 and J usage is TRBJ2-1; D perhaps matches TRBD1 (5 bases). The CDR3 is 17 amino acids. Germline CDR1 reads SGHRS; CDR2 reads YFSETQ. Trimming took off 3 bases at V and 1 base at J, with 17 bases between the two ends. The CDR3 region has the DNA TGCGCCAGCAGCTCCGGACCCCGAGACAGTTCCTACAATGAGCAGTTCTTC. Protein: CASSSGPRDSSYNEQFF.